This T cell receptor beta chain was observed in a study of immune heterogeneity within non-small cell lung tumors. Study-wide results and caveats: High-frequency clones unique to single sites coexisted with identical dominant CDR3 beta clonotypes that recurred across tumor sites within a patient. A significant, moderate positive correlation (R about 0.34) linked local T-cell clonality and tumor mutational burden.

This clonotype is termed medium-sized. Antigen specificity is unknown. TCR beta CDR3 was amplified by multiplex PCR, first round around 10 cycles, 32 V and 13 J primers. Each CDR3 protein is one row after TCRdb ran MiXCR on the multiplex PCR reads. The data contain 3,000 or so distinct CDR3 sequences, roughly 16% of them singletons. The starting template was genomic DNA from bulk tumor, around 620 ng per sample. The authors collected several far-apart biopsies from each primary tumor during surgery. Curative surgery was undertaken by patients, who had untreated, newly diagnosed non-small cell lung cancer. Deletions cut 5 bases from V and 5 bases from J, with 12 bases between. Looked up from germline, CDR1 is LNHNV and CDR2 is YYDKDF (reference sequence). The CDR3 covers 13 residues.

The TCR sequence derives from a man aged 50-60 years with non-small cell lung cancer. Sequencing was done on a sample of lung tumor tissue. V is TRBV15 and J is TRBJ2-5; D uncertain. CDR3 in amino acids: CATSESAGETQYF. The CDR3 nucleotides read TGTGCCACCAGCGAGTCCGCCGGGGAGACCCAGTACTTC.